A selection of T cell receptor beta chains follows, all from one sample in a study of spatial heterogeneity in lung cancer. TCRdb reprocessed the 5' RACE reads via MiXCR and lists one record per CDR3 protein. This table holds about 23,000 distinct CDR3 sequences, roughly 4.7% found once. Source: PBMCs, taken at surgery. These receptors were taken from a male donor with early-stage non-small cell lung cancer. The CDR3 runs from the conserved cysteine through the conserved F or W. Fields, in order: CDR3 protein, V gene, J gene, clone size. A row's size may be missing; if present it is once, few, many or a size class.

CASSLVEKLFF	TRBV7-9	TRBJ1-4	many
CASAPGGSNEKLFF	TRBV28	TRBJ1-4	many
CASSPTGMNTEAFF	TRBV18	TRBJ1-1	many
CASSVGQGARAGEAFF	TRBV9	TRBJ1-1	many
CASSEVGAGIYNEQFF	TRBV6-1	TRBJ2-1	many
CASSLGTGGNTGELFF	TRBV7-2	TRBJ2-2	many
CASSQSRYEQYF	TRBV14	TRBJ2-7	many
CASSEVVAAPEAFF	TRBV6-1	TRBJ1-1	many
CASSWLAGRQETQYF	TRBV3-1	TRBJ2-5	-
CASSLSFGTGVQETQYF	TRBV3-1	TRBJ2-5	many
CSAPGATSGSNQPQHF	TRBV20-1	TRBJ1-5	many
CATQGAAQPQHF	TRBV10-2	TRBJ1-5	many
CASSKSYGTLGTEAFF	TRBV25-1	TRBJ1-1	many
CASSQGSYEQYF	TRBV3-1	TRBJ2-7	many
CASSPRTGTTDTQYF	TRBV18	TRBJ2-3	few